This T cell receptor (beta chain) came from a study of vaccination and CD4 T cells after COVID-19. Background on the study: Overlapping spike peptides from SARS-CoV-2, HCoV-NL63, HCoV-OC43 and HCoV-229E served to stimulate the cells.

Researchers used the Oncomine TCR Beta short-read assay to sequence DNA from cultured CD4+ T cells. Genomic DNA was isolated from cultured CD4+ T cells. TCRdb reprocessed the PCR reads via MiXCR and lists one record per CDR3 protein. The sample lists around 20,000 distinct CDR3 sequences, 50% to 65% occurring once. CDR1 and CDR2 from the germline V gene are MNHNS and SASEGT. Germline trimming cut 5 bases from V and 8 bases from J; bases unmatched to any gene: 10. The CDR3 runs to 16 residues. Concerning this clonotype itself: Its antigen is unknown.

Described treatment: roughly ten-day PBMC culture with coronavirus spike peptide pools or control peptides (ViraFEST assay). Both day 3 and day 7 involved replacing half of the medium with fresh IL-2 medium. The receptor was derived from a human donor who had recovered from COVID-19. The sample was CD4+ T cells from blood, cultured in vitro, taken before SARS-CoV-2 vaccination. This chain connects TRBV6-1 to TRBJ2-2, with 11 bases identical to TRBD2. In DNA form, the CDR3 reads TGTGCCAGCAGTCATCCGACTAGCGGGATAATAGGGGAGCTGTTTTTT. As protein: CASSHPTSGIIGELFF.